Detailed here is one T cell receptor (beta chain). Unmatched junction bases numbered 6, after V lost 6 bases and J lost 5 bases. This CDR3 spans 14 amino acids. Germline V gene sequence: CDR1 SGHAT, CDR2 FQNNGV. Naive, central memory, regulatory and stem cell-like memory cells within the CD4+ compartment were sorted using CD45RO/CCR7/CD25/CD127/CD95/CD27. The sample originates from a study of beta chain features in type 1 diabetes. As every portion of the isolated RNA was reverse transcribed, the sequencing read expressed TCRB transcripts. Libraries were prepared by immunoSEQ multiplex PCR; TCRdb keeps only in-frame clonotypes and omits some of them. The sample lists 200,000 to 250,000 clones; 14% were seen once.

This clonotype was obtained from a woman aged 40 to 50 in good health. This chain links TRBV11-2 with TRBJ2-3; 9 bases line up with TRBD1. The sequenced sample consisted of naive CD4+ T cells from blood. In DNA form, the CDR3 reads TGTGCCAGCAGTTTGGGGACAGGGCTAGATACGCAGTATTTT. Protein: CASSLGTGLDTQYF.